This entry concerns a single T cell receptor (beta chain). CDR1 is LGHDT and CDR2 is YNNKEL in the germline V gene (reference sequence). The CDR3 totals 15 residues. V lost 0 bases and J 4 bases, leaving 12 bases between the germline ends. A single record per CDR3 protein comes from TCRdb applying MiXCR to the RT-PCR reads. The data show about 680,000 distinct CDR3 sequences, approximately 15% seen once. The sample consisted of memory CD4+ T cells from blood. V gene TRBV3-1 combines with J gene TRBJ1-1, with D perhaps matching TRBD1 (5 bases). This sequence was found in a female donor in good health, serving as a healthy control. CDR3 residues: CASSQDSTASTEAFF. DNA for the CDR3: TGTGCCAGCAGCCAAGATTCGACAGCCTCCACTGAAGCTTTCTTT.